Each of the 15 T cell receptor beta chains below was sequenced from the same sample in a study of human T cells and chemical hapten exposure. The time point here: pre-sensitization, week 0. Treatment: therapeutic diphenylcyclopropenone sensitization with weekly scalp DPC. TCRdb reanalysed the RACE reads using MiXCR and keeps one entry per CDR3 protein. This table holds approximately 100,000 distinct CDR3 sequences, around 9.5% found once. Sequenced material: whole blood, taken in connection with sensitization to the hapten diphenylcyclopropenone (DPC). The source is a woman aged 40 to 49 with alopecia areata. Some clones in this sample may be carry-over from other donors' samples.

The gene calls are TRBV3-1 and TRBJ2-1; D ambiguous. Between the trimmed V and J ends, which lost 0 bases and 2 bases, there was a span of 5 bases. Per the germline V gene, CDR1 is LGHDT and CDR2 is YNNKEL (reference sequence). The CDR3 covers 14 residues. The CDR3 spells CASSQDKTYNEQFF. CDR3 DNA sequence: TGTGCCAGCAGCCAAGATAAGACCTACAATGAGCAGTTCTTC.

This clonotype has more than one count but fewer than ten. The V call is TRBV5-1, the J call TRBJ2-1; 10 positions match TRBD2. V shed 0 bases and J 7 bases; nucleotides not matched to a gene: 1. Germline assignment: CDR1 SGHRS and CDR2 YFSETQ. The length of the CDR3 is 14 residues. The CDR3 sequence: CASSLASGGNEQFF. As DNA, the CDR3 is TGCGCCAGCAGCTTGGCTAGCGGGGGTAATGAGCAGTTCTTC.

Note on this clonotype: A read error may be the cause here, since a much bigger clone is one base away. The chain recombines TRBV5-1 with TRBJ2-3, with D maybe TRBD1 (5 bases). The CDR3 extends over 14 amino acids. V lost 10 bases, J lost 2 bases, and 17 bases lay in between. Germline V lookup: CDR1 SGHRS, CDR2 YFSETQ. The CDR3 DNA is TGCGCCGGCAAGGACCAGGGTGCCACAGATACGCAGTATTTT. Protein: CAGKDQGATDTQYF.

Ten or more counts support this clonotype. This sequence joins TRBV10-3 and TRBJ2-3; no firm D call. V was cut by 0 bases and J by 5 bases, with 12 bases left in between. The CDR3 sequence is 15 residues long. Germline-derived CDR1 and CDR2 are ENHRY and SYGVKD. Here the CDR3 DNA reads TGTGCCATCAGTGAGTCGAAGTTCGCTATAGATACGCAGTATTTT. Protein product: CAISESKFAIDTQYF.

This clonotype was counted at least ten times. The chain employs TRBV18 and TRBJ1-5; perhaps TRBD1 as D (6 bases). V lost 6 bases, J lost 7 bases, and 25 bases lay in between. The CDR3 spans 17 residues. Per the germline V gene, CDR1 is KGHSH and CDR2 is LQKENI. DNA of the CDR3: TGTGCCAGCTCGGCATCGGGGGGGCTTAGGATTGGGCAGCCCCAGCATTTT. It codes for CASSASGGLRIGQPQHF.

This clonotype was detected ten times or more. The DNA for the CDR3 is TGTGCCAGCAGCCGAATCAACAGGGGGACCGGGGAGCTGTTTTTT. This gives the protein CASSRINRGTGELFF. The rearrangement links TRBV3-1 to TRBJ2-2; 8 nucleotides align to TRBD1. This CDR3 has 15 residues. CDR1 is LGHDT, CDR2 YNNKEL, per germline (reference sequence). Germline trimming cut 4 bases from V and 5 bases from J; bases unmatched to any gene: 6.

There are many counts of this clonotype. The gene calls are TRBV13 and TRBJ2-6; TRBD2 might be the D (6 bases). Trimming took off 5 bases at V and 0 bases at J, with 14 bases between the two ends. The CDR3 consists of 17 residues. CDR1 is PRHDT, CDR2 FYEKMQ, per germline (reference sequence). The CDR3 is CASSISGTLSGANVLTF. In DNA, the CDR3 is TGTGCCAGCAGCATCTCCGGGACTCTCTCTGGGGCCAACGTCCTGACTTTC.

This clonotype came up a few times. This rearrangement joins TRBV20-1 to TRBJ2-5; tentative D call: TRBD2 (7 bases). Trimming left V 6 bases short and J 4 bases short, with 21 bases between. Germline assignment: CDR1 DFQATT and CDR2 SNEGSKA (reference sequence). This CDR3 has 15 residues. CDR3 amino acids: CSAPPWGGALETQYF. As DNA, the CDR3 is TGCAGTGCCCCACCTTGGGGGGGGGCCCTAGAGACCCAGTACTTC.

This clonotype came up many times. This sequence joins TRBV12-1 and TRBJ1-3. TRBV12-1 is a documented pseudogene. The CDR3 is made up of 11 amino acids. This CDR3 reads CASSFSDTIYF. As DNA, the CDR3 is TGTGCCAGCAGCTTTTCGGACACCATATATTTT.

Points on this clonotype: A single base separates this from a much larger clone, so it may be a read error. This chain uses TRBV29-1 with TRBJ2-3; D perhaps matches TRBD2 (6 bases). The V gene's germline CDR1 is SQVTM and CDR2 ANQGSEA. The CDR3 spans 12 residues. In DNA form, the CDR3 reads TGCAGCGTTGAACGGGGGACGGATATGCAGTATTTT. Its translation: CSVERGTDMQYF.

This clonotype was observed at least ten times. The chain couples TRBV4-2 to TRBJ2-7; D unclear. Trimming stripped 2 bases from V and 4 bases from J, with 3 bases between. The CDR3 has 11 amino acids. Looked up from germline, CDR1 is LGHNA and CDR2 is YNFKEQ. This CDR3 reads CASSQSYEQYF. The CDR3 nucleotides are TGTGCCAGCAGCCAAAGTTACGAGCAGTACTTC.

With respect to this clonotype: This CDR3 is missing its conserved last phenylalanine or tryptophan, likely due to a read error. V gene TRBV4-3 combines with J gene TRBJ1-6; 8 bases align to TRBD1. CDR1 is LGHNA, CDR2 YSLEER, per germline. CDR3 length equals 17 residues. The CDR3 loop is CASSPKTGGSFNSPLHS. The DNA for the CDR3 is TGCGCCAGCAGCCCCAAAACAGGGGGGTCCTTTAATTCACCCCTCCACTCT.

This clonotype has ten or more counts. This sequence joins TRBV12-3 or TRBV12-4 and TRBJ2-3; perhaps TRBD2 as D (5 bases). The CDR3 contains 15 residues. The V end lost 2 bases, the J end lost 1 base, and 10 bases lay between the germline ends. CDR3 in amino acids: CASSLPGMGTDTQYF. The CDR3 bases are TGTGCCAGCAGTTTACCCGGGATGGGCACAGATACGCAGTATTTT.

This clonotype came up many times. The chain is built from TRBV7-9 and TRBJ2-4; 8 bases align to TRBD1. CDR3 length: 14 residues. The V segment lost 5 bases and the J segment 7 bases; nucleotides outside the gene matches: 7. Looked up from germline, CDR1 is SEHNR and CDR2 is FQNEAQ (reference sequence). Here the CDR3 DNA reads TGTGCCAGCAGCATCCCCGGGACAGGCAACATTCAGTACTTC. This translates into CASSIPGTGNIQYF.

In its sample, this clonotype was seen many times. CDR3 sequence (DNA): TGTGCCAGCAGCAGGGGTGAGGGGGTGAACACTGAAGCTTTCTTT. It codes for CASSRGEGVNTEAFF. V is TRBV12-3 or TRBV12-4 and J is TRBJ1-1, with D perhaps TRBD1 (6 bases). This CDR3 spans 15 amino acids. Trimming removed 6 bases at V and 0 bases at J, with 14 bases between.